These T cell receptor beta chains were read from a single sample in a study of blood T cell repertoires in COVID-19. TCRdb keeps only in-frame clones here, not all; method: immunoSEQ multiplex PCR. The sample includes 100,000 to 150,000 clones, around 83% seen only once; the top ten take about an eighth. The specimen sequenced was peripheral blood. Every receptor here comes from a man in his 60s with acute or convalescent COVID-19. CDR3s include the opening cysteine and the closing phenylalanine or tryptophan. D genes are given only for firm matches. Where a row states a size, it is once, few, many or the class of an expanded clone; other rows omit it.

.,TRBV7-3,TRBJ2-7,.,14,CASSLFSGPYEQYF,TGTGCCAGCAGCTTATTTTCTGGCCCCTACGAGCAGTACTTC
few,TRBV28,TRBJ1-2,.,13,CASSSGSPYGYTF,TGTGCCAGCAGCTCCGGGTCCCCCTATGGCTACACCTTC
.,TRBV5-4,TRBJ2-3,TRBD2,16,CASSIRTSASTDTQYF,TGTGCCAGCAGCATACGGACTAGCGCTAGCACAGATACGCAGTATTTT
.,TRBV11-3,TRBJ1-1,.,14,CASSCRGILTEAFF,TGTGCCAGCAGCTGTAGGGGGATCCTCACTGAAGCTTTCTTT
.,TRBV5-6,TRBJ2-1,TRBD1,15,CASSLLGQGANEQFF,TGTGCCAGCAGCTTGCTCGGACAGGGGGCCAATGAGCAGTTCTTC
.,TRBV7-3,TRBJ1-1,.,13,CASSLSPRDQAFF,TGTGCCAGCAGCTTATCCCCCAGGGATCAAGCTTTCTTT
.,TRBV9,TRBJ1-3,TRBD1,16,CASSVGVQGAGNTIYF,TGTGCCAGCAGCGTAGGGGTACAGGGGGCTGGAAACACCATATATTTT
.,TRBV7-6,TRBJ1-2,.,13,CASSLGQSYGYTF,TGTGCCAGCAGCTTAGGACAGAGCTATGGCTACACCTTC
.,TRBV2,TRBJ1-4,.,14,CASSPGGGVRKLFF,TGTGCCAGCAGTCCCGGTGGAGGGGTGCGAAAACTGTTTTTT
.,TRBV5-8,TRBJ2-6,.,15,CASSRTGVGANVLTF,TGTGCCAGCAGCCGGACGGGGGTTGGGGCCAACGTCCTGACTTTC
.,TRBV12-3/TRBV12-4,TRBJ1-2,.,13,CASTFRRNYGYTF,TGTGCCAGCACTTTTCGGCGGAACTATGGCTACACCTTC
.,TRBV18,TRBJ2-1,TRBD2,16,CASSWGTSGTYNEQFF,TGTGCCAGCTCATGGGGGACTAGCGGGACCTACAATGAGCAGTTCTTC
.,TRBV30,TRBJ2-3,.,12,CAWSWTGNTQYF,TGTGCCTGGAGTTGGACGGGGAATACGCAGTATTTT
.,TRBV27,TRBJ2-7,TRBD2,15,CASSFLAGGFDEQYF,TGTGCCAGCAGTTTCCTAGCGGGAGGTTTCGACGAGCAGTACTTC
few,TRBV28,TRBJ2-3,.,16,CASSRPLGARSDTQYF,TGTGCCAGCAGTAGGCCGCTGGGAGCGCGATCAGATACGCAGTATTTT
.,TRBV4-2,TRBJ1-4,TRBD1,17,CASSPTGTGGLDEKLFF,TGTGCCAGCAGCCCAACCGGGACAGGGGGACTTGATGAAAAACTGTTTTTT